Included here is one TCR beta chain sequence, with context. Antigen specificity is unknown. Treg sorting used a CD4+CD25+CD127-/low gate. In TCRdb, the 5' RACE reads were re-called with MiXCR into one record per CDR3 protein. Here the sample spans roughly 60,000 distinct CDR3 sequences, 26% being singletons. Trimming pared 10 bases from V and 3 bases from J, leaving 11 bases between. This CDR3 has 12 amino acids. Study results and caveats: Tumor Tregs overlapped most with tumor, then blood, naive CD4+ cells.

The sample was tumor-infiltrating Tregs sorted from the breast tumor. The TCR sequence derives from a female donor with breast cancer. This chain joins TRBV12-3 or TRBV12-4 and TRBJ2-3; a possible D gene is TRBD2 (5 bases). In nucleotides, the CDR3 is TGTGCCACCTTCGGGGAGACAGATACGCAGTATTTT. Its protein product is CATFGETDTQYF.